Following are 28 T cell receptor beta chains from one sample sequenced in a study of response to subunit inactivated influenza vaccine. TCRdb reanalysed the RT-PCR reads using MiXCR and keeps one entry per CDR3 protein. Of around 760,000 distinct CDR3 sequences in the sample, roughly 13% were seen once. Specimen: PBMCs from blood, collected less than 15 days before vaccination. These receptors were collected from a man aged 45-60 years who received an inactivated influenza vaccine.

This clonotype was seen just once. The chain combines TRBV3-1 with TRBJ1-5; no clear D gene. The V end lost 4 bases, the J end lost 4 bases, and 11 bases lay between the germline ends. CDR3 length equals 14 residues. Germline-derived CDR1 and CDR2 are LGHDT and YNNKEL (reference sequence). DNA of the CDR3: TGTGCCAGCAGCCCACTCGGAGGAAATCAGCCCCAGCATTTT. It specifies CASSPLGGNQPQHF.

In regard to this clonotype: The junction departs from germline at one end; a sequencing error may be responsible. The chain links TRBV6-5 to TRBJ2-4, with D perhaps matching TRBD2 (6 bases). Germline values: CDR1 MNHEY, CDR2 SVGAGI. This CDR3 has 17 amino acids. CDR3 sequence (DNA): TGTGCCTGCAGTTACTCGCGAGATGGGGGGGCCAAAAACATTCAGTACTTC. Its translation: CACSYSRDGGAKNIQYF.

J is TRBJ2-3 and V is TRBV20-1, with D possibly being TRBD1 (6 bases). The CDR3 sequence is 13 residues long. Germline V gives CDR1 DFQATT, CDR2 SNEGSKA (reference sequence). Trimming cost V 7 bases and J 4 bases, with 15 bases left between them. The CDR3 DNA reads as TGCAGTGTTCAACAGGGCGGATCAGATACGCAGTATTTT. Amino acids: CSVQQGGSDTQYF.

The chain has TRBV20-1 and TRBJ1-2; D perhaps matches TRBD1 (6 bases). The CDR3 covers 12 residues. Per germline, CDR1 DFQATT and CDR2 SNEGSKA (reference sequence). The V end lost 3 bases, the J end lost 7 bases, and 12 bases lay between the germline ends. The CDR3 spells CSAREGGSGYTF. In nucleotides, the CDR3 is TGCAGTGCTAGGGAGGGGGGGTCTGGCTACACCTTC.

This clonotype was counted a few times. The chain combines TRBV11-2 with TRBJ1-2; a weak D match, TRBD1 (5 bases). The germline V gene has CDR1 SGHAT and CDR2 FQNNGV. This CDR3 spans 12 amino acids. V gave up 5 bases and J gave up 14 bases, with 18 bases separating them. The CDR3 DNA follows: TGTGCCAGCAGCACCGGGACCCTAGGGGATACCTTC. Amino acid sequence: CASSTGTLGDTF.

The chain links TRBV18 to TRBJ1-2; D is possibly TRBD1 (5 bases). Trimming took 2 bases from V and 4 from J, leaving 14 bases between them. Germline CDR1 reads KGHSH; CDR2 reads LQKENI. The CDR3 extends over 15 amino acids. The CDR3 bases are TGTGCCAGCTCACCATCACCTGACAGCGTCTATGGCTACACCTTC. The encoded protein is CASSPSPDSVYGYTF.

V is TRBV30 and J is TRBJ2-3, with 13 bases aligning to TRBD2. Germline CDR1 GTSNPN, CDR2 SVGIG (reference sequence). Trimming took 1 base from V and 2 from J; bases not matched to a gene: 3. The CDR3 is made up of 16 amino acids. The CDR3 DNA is TGTGCCTGGAGTGGACTAGCGGGGGGAAACACAGATACGCAGTATTTT. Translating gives CAWSGLAGGNTDTQYF.

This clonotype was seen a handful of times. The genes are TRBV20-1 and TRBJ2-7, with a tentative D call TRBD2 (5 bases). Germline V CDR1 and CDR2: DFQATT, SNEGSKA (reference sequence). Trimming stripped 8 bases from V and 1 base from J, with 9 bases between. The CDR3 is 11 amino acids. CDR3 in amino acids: CSFLASYEQYF. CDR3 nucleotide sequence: TGCAGTTTTCTAGCTTCCTACGAGCAGTACTTC.

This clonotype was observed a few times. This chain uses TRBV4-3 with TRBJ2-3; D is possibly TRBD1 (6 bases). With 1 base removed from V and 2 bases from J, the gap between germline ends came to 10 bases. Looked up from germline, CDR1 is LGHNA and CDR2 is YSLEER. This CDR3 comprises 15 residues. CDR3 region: CASSQVTGYTDTQYF. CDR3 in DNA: TGCGCCAGCAGCCAAGTGACAGGCTACACAGATACGCAGTATTTT.

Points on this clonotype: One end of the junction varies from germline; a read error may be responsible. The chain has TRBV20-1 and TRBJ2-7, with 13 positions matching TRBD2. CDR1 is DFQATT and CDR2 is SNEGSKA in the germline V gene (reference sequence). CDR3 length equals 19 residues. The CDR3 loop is CSVRDSLLAGGPFSGEQYF. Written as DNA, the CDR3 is TGCAGTGTTAGAGATTCTTTACTAGCGGGAGGGCCTTTTTCCGGCGAGCAGTACTTC.

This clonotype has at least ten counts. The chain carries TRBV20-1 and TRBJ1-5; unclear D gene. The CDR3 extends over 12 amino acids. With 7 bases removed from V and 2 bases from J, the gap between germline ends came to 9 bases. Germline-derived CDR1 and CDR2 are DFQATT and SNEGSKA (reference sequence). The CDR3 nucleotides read TGCAGTGTTGCTGGGGGCAATCAGCCCCAGCATTTT. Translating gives CSVAGGNQPQHF.

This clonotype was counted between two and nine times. The DNA for the CDR3 is TGTGCCAGCAGCCAAGTGGAGGGGGTCTCCTACGAGCAGTACTTC. This translates into CASSQVEGVSYEQYF. The chain carries TRBV14 and TRBJ2-7, with D perhaps TRBD1 or TRBD2 (6 bases each). Germline CDR1 SGHDN, CDR2 FVKESK. Trimming shortened V by 1 base and J by 0 bases, and 10 bases separated the two germline ends. This CDR3 has 15 residues.

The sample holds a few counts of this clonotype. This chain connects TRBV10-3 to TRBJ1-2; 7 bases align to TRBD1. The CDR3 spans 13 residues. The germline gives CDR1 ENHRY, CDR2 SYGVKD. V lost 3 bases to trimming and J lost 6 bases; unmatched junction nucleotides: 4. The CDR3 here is CAISETGDHGYTF. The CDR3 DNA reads TGTGCCATCAGTGAAACAGGGGACCATGGCTACACCTTC.

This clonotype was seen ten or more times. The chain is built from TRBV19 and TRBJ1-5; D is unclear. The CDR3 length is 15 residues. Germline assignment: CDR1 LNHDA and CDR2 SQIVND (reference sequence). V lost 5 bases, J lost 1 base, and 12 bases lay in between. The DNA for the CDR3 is TGTGCCAGTAGTGCCCTCGGGTCGAGCAATCAGCCCCAGCATTTT. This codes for CASSALGSSNQPQHF.

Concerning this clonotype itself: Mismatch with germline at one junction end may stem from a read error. CDR3 amino acids: CASSAMGDKNTISF. CDR3 nucleotide sequence: TGTGCCAGCAGCGCCATGGGGGATAAAAACACCATATCTTTT. The V and J genes are TRBV6-1 and TRBJ1-3; tentative D call: TRBD1 (5 bases). This CDR3 spans 14 amino acids. Germline V lookup: CDR1 MNHNS, CDR2 SASEGT.

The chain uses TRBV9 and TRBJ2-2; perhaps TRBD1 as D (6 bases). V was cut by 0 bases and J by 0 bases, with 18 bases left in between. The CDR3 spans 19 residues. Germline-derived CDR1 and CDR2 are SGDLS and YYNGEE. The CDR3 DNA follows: TGTGCCAGCAGCGTAGTTCCATTGCTCAGGGGCCCGAACACCGGGGAGCTGTTTTTT. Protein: CASSVVPLLRGPNTGELFF.

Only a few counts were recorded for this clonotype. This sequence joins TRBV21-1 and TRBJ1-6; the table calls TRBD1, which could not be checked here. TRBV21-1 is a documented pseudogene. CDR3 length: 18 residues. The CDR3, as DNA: TGTGCCAGCAGCAAAAGTGAGGTGGGGACAGGGTATAATTCACCCCTCCACTTT. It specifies CASSKSEVGTGYNSPLHF.

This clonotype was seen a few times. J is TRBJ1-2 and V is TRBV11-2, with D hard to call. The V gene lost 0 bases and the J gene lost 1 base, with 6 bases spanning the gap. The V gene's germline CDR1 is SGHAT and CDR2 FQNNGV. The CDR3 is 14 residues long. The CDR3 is CASSLDVLNYGYTF. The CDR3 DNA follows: TGTGCCAGCAGCTTAGATGTCCTTAACTATGGCTACACCTTC.

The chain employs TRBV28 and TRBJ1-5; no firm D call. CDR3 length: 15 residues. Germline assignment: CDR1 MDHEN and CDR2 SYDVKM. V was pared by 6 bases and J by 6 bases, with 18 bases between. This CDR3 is CASRRTGGDGQPQHF. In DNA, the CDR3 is TGTGCCAGCAGGAGGACGGGAGGAGATGGTCAGCCCCAGCATTTT.

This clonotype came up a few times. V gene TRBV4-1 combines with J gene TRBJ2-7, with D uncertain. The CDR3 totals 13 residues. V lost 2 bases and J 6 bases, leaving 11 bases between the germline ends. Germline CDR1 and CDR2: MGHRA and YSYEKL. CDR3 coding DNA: TGCGCCAGCAGCCAACAGGAGACCTCCGAGCAGTACTTC. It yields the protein CASSQQETSEQYF.

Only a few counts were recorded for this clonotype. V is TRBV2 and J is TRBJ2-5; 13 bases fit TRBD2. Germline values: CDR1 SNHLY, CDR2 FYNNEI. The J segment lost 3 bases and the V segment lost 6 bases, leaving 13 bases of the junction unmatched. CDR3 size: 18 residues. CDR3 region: CASSGTSGNHILKETQYF. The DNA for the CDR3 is TGTGCCAGCAGCGGGACTAGCGGGAACCATATACTGAAAGAGACCCAGTACTTC.

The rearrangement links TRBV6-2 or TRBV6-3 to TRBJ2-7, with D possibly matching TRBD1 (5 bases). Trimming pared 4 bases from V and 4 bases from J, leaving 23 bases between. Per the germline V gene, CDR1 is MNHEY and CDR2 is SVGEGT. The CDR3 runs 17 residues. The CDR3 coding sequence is TGTGCCAGCAGTTTTTGGCCCACCGGGCAGGGTATTTACGAGCAGTACTTC. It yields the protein CASSFWPTGQGIYEQYF.

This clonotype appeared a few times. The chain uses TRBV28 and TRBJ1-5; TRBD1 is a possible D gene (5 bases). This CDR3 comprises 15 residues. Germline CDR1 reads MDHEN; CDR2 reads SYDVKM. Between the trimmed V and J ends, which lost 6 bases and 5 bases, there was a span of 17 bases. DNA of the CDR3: TGTGCCAGCAGCTTCGAGAGGGGAAGGCATCAGCCCCAGCATTTT. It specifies CASSFERGRHQPQHF. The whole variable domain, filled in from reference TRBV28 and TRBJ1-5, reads DVKVTQSSRYLVKRTGEKVFLECVQDMDHENMFWYRQDPGLGLRLIYFSYDVKMKEKGDIPEGYSVSREKKERFSLILESASTNQTSMYLCASSFERGRHQPQHFGDGTRLSIL.

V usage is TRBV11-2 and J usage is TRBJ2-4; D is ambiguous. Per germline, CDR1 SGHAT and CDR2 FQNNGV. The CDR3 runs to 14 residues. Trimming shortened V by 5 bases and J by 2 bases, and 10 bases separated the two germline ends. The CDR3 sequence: CASSLEPTKNIQYF. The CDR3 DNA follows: TGTGCCAGCAGCCTCGAACCTACCAAAAACATTCAGTACTTC.

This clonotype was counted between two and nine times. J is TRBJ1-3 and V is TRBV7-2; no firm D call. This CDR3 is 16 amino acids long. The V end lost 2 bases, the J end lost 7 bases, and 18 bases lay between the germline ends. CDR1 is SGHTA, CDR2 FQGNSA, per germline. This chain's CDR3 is CASSLLVQTSRNTIYF. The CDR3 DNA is TGTGCCAGCAGCTTACTGGTTCAGACCTCTCGGAACACCATATATTTT.

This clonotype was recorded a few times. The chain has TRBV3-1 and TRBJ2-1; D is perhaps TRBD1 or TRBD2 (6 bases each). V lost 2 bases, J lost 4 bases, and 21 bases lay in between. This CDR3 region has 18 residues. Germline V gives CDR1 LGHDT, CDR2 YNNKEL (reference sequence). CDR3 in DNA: TGTGCCAGCAGCCAACCGCTCAGGACGGGGGCACAGTACAATGAGCAGTTCTTC. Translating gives CASSQPLRTGAQYNEQFF.

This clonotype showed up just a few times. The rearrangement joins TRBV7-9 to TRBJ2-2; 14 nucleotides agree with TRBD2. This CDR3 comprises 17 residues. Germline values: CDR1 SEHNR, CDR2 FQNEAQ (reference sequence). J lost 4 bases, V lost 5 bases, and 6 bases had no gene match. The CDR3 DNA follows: TGTGCCAGCAGCCCAGGACTAGCGGGAGGCCCCACCGGGGAGCTGTTTTTT. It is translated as CASSPGLAGGPTGELFF.

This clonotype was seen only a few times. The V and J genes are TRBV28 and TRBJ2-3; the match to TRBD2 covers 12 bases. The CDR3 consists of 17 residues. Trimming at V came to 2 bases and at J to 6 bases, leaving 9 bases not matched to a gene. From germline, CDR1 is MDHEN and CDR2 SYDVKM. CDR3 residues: CASSLLTLAGGPDTQYF. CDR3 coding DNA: TGTGCCAGCAGTTTACTCACGCTAGCGGGAGGGCCGGATACGCAGTATTTT.